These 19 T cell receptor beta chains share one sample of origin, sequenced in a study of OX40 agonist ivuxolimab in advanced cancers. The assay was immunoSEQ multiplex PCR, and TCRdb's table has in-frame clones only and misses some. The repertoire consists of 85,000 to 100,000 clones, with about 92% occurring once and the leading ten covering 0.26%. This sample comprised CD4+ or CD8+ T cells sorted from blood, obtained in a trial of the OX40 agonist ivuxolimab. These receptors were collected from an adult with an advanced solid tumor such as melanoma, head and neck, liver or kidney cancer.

CDR3 coding DNA: TGTGCCAGCAGCTCCCACCTGGGGAGGGCCAGGGATGAGCAGTTCTTC. This codes for CASSSHLGRARDEQFF. This sequence joins TRBV7-3 and TRBJ2-1; 7 bases fit TRBD2. The junction had 14 bases not matched to a gene; V was cut back by 4 bases and J by 8 bases. This CDR3 has 16 residues. Germline CDR1 SGHTA, CDR2 FQGTGA.

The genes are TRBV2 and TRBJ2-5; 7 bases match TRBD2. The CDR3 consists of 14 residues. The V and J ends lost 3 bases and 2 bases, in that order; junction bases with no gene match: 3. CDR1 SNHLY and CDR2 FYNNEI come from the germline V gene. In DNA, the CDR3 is TGTGCCAGCAGTGACCAGGGAGGGCAAGAGACCCAGTACTTC. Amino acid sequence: CASSDQGGQETQYF.

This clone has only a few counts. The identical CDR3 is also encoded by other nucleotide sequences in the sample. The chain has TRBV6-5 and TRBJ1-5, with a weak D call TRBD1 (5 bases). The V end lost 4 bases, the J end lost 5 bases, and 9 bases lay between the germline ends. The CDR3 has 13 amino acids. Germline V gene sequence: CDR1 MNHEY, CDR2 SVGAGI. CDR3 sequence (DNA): TGTGCCAGCAGTTTAGACAGAGATCAGCCCCAGCATTTT. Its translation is CASSLDRDQPQHF.

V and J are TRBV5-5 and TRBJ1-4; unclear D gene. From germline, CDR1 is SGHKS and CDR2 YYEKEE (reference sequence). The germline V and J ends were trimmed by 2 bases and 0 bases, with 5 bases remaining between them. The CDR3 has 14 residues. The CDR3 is CASSFLATNEKLFF. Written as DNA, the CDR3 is TGTGCCAGCAGCTTTCTTGCAACTAATGAAAAACTGTTTTTT.

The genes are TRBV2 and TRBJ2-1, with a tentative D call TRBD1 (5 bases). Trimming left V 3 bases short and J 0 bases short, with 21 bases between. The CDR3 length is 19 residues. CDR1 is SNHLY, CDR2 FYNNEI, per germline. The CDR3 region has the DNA TGTGCCAGCAGTGAGCCTAGGGGTATAAGGGGAAGCTCCTACAATGAGCAGTTCTTC. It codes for CASSEPRGIRGSSYNEQFF.

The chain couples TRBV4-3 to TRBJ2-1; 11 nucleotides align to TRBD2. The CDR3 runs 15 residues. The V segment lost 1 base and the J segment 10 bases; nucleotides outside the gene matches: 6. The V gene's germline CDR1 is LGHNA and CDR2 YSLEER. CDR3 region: CASSQVTSGVREQFF. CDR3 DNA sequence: TGCGCCAGCAGCCAAGTGACTAGCGGGGTTAGGGAGCAGTTCTTC.

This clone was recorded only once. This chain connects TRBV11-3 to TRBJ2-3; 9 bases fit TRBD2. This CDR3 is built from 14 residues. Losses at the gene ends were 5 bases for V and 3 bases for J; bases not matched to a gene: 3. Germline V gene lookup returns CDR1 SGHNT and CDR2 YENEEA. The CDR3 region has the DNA TGTGCCAGCAGCCCCACTAGCGGGACAGATACGCAGTATTTT. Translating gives CASSPTSGTDTQYF.

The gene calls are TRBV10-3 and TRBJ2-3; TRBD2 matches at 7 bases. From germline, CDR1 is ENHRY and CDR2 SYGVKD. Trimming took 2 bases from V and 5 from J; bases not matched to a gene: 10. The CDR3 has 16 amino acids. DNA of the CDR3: TGTGCCATCAGTGAGCTGGGCGGGAGTATGGTAGATACGCAGTATTTT. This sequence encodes CAISELGGSMVDTQYF.

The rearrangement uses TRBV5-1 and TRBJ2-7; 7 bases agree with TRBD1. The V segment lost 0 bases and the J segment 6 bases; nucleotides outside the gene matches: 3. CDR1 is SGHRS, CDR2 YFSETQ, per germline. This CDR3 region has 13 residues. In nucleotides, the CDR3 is TGCGCCAGCAGCTTGGGACAGGGTAGCGAGCAGTACTTC. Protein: CASSLGQGSEQYF.

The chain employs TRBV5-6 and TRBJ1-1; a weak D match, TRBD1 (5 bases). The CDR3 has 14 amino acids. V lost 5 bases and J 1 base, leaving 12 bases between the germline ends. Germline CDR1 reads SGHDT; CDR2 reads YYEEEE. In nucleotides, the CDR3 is TGTGCCAGCAGTTTGCCCGACAGGAACACTGAAGCTTTCTTT. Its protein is CASSLPDRNTEAFF.

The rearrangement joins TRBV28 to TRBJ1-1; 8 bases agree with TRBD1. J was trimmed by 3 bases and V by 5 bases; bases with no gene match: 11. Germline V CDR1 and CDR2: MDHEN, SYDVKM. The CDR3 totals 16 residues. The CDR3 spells CASSRKWTGWDTEAFF. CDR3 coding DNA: TGTGCCAGCAGTCGAAAATGGACAGGGTGGGACACTGAAGCTTTCTTT.

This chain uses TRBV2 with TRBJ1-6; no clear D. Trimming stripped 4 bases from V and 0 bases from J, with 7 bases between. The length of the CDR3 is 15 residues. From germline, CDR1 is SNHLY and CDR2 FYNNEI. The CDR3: CASSAESSYNSPLHF. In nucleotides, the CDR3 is TGTGCCAGCAGTGCCGAGAGCTCCTATAATTCACCCCTCCACTTT.

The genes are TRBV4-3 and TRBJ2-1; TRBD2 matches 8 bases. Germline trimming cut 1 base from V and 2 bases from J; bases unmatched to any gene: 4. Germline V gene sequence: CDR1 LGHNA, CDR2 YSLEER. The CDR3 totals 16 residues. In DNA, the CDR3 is TGCGCCAGCAGCCAAGTTGTCGGGGGGGCCTACAATGAGCAGTTCTTC. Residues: CASSQVVGGAYNEQFF.

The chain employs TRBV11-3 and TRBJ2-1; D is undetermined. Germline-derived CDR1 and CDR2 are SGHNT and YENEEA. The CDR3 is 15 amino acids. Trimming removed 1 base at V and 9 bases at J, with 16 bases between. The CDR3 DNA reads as TGTGCCAGCAGCTTAGGTGGATGGGCAAACTCTGAGCAGTTCTTC. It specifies CASSLGGWANSEQFF.

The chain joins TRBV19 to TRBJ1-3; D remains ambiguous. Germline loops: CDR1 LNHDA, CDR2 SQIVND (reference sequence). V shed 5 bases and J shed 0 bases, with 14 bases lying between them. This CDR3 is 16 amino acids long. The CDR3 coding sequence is TGTGCCAGTAGTGTAGGAGGCGCCTTCTCTGGAAACACCATATATTTT. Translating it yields CASSVGGAFSGNTIYF.

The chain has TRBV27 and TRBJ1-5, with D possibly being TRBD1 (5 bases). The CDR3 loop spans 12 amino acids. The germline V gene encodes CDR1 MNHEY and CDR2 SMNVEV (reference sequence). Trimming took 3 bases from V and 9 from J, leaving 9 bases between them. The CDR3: CASSLRRGPQHF. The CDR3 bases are TGTGCCAGCAGTTTGAGAAGGGGGCCCCAGCATTTT.

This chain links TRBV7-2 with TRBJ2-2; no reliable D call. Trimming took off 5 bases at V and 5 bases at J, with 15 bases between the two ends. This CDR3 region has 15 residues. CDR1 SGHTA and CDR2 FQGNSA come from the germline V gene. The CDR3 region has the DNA TGTGCCAGCAGCCAAGGGCCTGGGTTTACCGGGGAGCTGTTTTTT. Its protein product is CASSQGPGFTGELFF.

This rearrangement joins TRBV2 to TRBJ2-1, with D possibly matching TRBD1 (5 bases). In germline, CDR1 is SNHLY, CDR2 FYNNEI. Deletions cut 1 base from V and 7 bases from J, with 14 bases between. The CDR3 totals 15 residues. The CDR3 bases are TGTGCCAGCAGTGAAGATCAAAGGGGTAGTAATGAGCAGTTCTTC. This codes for CASSEDQRGSNEQFF.

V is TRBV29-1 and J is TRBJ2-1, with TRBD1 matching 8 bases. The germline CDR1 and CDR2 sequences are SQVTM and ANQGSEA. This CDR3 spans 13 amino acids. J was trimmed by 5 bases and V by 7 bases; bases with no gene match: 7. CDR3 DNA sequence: TGCAGCGGGGGACAGGTGTTGAACAATGAGCAGTTCTTC. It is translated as CSGGQVLNNEQFF.